Presented here are 24 T cell receptor beta chains from one specimen sequenced in a study of T cell responses to AZD1222 COVID-19 vaccine. Clones were read by immunoSEQ multiplex PCR, and TCRdb kept only the in-frame ones, dropping some. The sample has about 100,000 clones, 80% to 95% seen once. The source material was peripheral blood, sampled 28 days after the second AZD1222 dose. The receptors derive from an adult who received the AZD1222 COVID-19 vaccine.

The chain uses TRBV20-1 and TRBJ1-2; D is unclear. The CDR3 contains 11 residues. The V gene lost 2 bases and the J gene lost 5 bases, with 6 bases spanning the gap. CDR1 DFQATT and CDR2 SNEGSKA come from the germline V gene (reference sequence). This CDR3 is CSARREYGYTF. The CDR3 DNA is TGCAGTGCTAGACGGGAATATGGCTACACCTTC.

The V and J genes are TRBV6-2 or TRBV6-3 and TRBJ1-2; tentative D call: TRBD1 (5 bases). V was cut by 2 bases and J by 4 bases, with 23 bases left in between. Germline V gene data show CDR1 as MNHEY and CDR2 as SVGEGT. This CDR3 spans 18 amino acids. Here the CDR3 DNA reads TGTGCCAGCAGTTACGACAACGCAGGGTTTCGAGCCCCCTATGGCTACACCTTC. It codes for CASSYDNAGFRAPYGYTF.

The chain joins TRBV5-1 to TRBJ1-1, with 8 nucleotides matching TRBD1. The CDR3 runs to 15 residues. Germline loops: CDR1 SGHRS, CDR2 YFSETQ. With V trimmed by 0 bases and J by 1 base, 2 bases remained unmatched. The CDR3 region is CASSLATGGNTEAFF. The CDR3 DNA follows: TGCGCCAGCAGCTTGGCCACAGGGGGGAACACTGAAGCTTTCTTT.

The rearrangement uses TRBV6-5 and TRBJ1-1; TRBD1 might be the D (5 bases). The CDR3 totals 14 residues. Trimming left V 2 bases short and J 3 bases short, with 10 bases between. Looked up from germline, CDR1 is MNHEY and CDR2 is SVGAGI. CDR3 residues: CASSYRRVDTEAFF. CDR3 DNA sequence: TGTGCCAGCAGTTACCGCAGGGTGGACACTGAAGCTTTCTTT.

The chain links TRBV6-6 to TRBJ1-5, with no clear D. The CDR3 is made up of 13 amino acids. The germline gives CDR1 MNHNY, CDR2 SVGAGI (reference sequence). The germline V and J ends were trimmed by 5 bases and 4 bases, with 9 bases remaining between them. For the CDR3, the DNA is TGTGCCAGCAGTCCTTCGAGAAATCAGCCCCAGCATTTT. It translates to CASSPSRNQPQHF.

This clone was seen just once. The V gene is TRBV6-1, the J gene TRBJ2-2; 7 bases map to TRBD1. This CDR3 has 18 amino acids. Germline V gene lookup returns CDR1 MNHNS and CDR2 SASEGT. V shed 3 bases, J shed 4 bases, and the junction held 14 bases outside the gene matches. The CDR3 sequence is CASSDLVQTGFPTGELFF. The CDR3 nucleotides are TGTGCCAGCAGTGATTTAGTCCAGACAGGGTTTCCCACCGGGGAGCTGTTTTTT.

This rearrangement joins TRBV24-1 to TRBJ2-2; D uncertain. V was clipped by 7 bases and J by 8 bases, with 16 bases between them. Germline V CDR1 and CDR2: KGHDR, SFDVKD. The CDR3 loop spans 14 amino acids. The CDR3 DNA sequence: TGTGCCACCAGATCACCCATCGGCCCTGGGGAGCTGTTTTTT. Translated, it gives CATRSPIGPGELFF.

The V call is TRBV14, the J call TRBJ2-3; D uncertain. The CDR3 length is 14 residues. CDR1 and CDR2 from the germline V gene are SGHDN and FVKESK. The V gene lost 2 bases and the J gene lost 2 bases, with 8 bases spanning the gap. CDR3 residues: CASSQTLTTDTQYF. In DNA form, the CDR3 reads TGTGCCAGCAGCCAAACCTTGACCACAGATACGCAGTATTTT.

This rearrangement joins TRBV13 to TRBJ2-4; TRBD2 might be the D (7 bases). Trimming left V 3 bases short and J 4 bases short, with 10 bases between. Germline V lookup: CDR1 PRHDT, CDR2 FYEKMQ (reference sequence). The CDR3 is made up of 14 amino acids. CDR3 nucleotide sequence: TGTGCCAGCAGCTTGGGGAGGGGGAAAAACATTCAGTACTTC. It translates to CASSLGRGKNIQYF.

The CDR3 region has the DNA TGTGCCAGCAGCTTAAATCGGGACATTAACTATGGCTACACCTTC. Encoded protein: CASSLNRDINYGYTF. The V gene is TRBV11-2, the J gene TRBJ1-2, with a weak D call TRBD1 (6 bases). Germline CDR1 SGHAT, CDR2 FQNNGV. V lost 2 bases and J lost 1, with 11 bases in between. The CDR3 loop spans 15 amino acids.

This chain joins TRBV5-1 and TRBJ2-7; either TRBD1 or TRBD2 may fit D (6 bases each). Per germline, CDR1 SGHRS and CDR2 YFSETQ. The V end was cut by 2 bases, the J end by 6 bases, with 15 bases between. The CDR3 covers 14 residues. This CDR3 reads CASSFAGEVGEQYF. The CDR3 DNA is TGCGCCAGCAGCTTTGCAGGGGAGGTAGGCGAGCAGTACTTC.

This chain links TRBV24-1 with TRBJ2-1; 8 nucleotides line up with TRBD2. The ends lost 1 base at V and 8 bases at J; junction bases unmatched: 6. The CDR3 has 15 residues. CDR1 and CDR2 from the germline V gene are KGHDR and SFDVKD. CDR3 DNA: TGTGCCACCAGTGATTTAACCCGGGGGGGGTATGAGCAGTTCTTC. Protein sequence: CATSDLTRGGYEQFF.

This clone was picked up one time. The genes are TRBV29-1 and TRBJ2-1, with 13 bases lining up with TRBD2. Germline-derived CDR1 and CDR2 are SQVTM and ANQGSEA. This CDR3 is built from 17 residues. V shed 7 bases and J 4 bases; nucleotides not matched to a gene: 13. The CDR3 reads CSARLAGGKPVYNEQFF. CDR3 DNA: TGCAGCGCTCGACTAGCGGGAGGCAAACCGGTTTACAATGAGCAGTTCTTC.

CDR3 sequence: CASSPRQGEEAFF. Written as DNA, the CDR3 is TGTGCCAGCTCACCTAGGCAGGGAGAGGAAGCTTTCTTT. The rearrangement links TRBV18 to TRBJ1-1; tentative D call: TRBD1 (5 bases). CDR1 and CDR2 (germline): KGHSH, LQKENI. This CDR3 is built from 13 residues. V gave up 3 bases and J gave up 8 bases, with 13 bases separating them.

On this clone itself: The sample contains more than one DNA sequence encoding this CDR3. This chain uses TRBV28 with TRBJ1-5; D gene ambiguous. Germline V gene sequence: CDR1 MDHEN, CDR2 SYDVKM. The length of the CDR3 is 14 residues. The V and J ends lost 2 bases and 4 bases respectively, with 9 bases between them. The CDR3 bases are TGTGCCAGCAGTTTAAGGCAGAGGAATCAGCCCCAGCATTTT. Amino acids: CASSLRQRNQPQHF.

V and J are TRBV11-2 and TRBJ1-2, with a weak D call TRBD1 (5 bases). The V gene's germline CDR1 is SGHAT and CDR2 FQNNGV. V lost 9 bases and J 7 bases, leaving 9 bases between the germline ends. CDR3 size: 10 residues. The CDR3 region has the DNA TGTGCCAGGGCAGGGCTTGGCTACACCTTC. It yields the protein CARAGLGYTF.

The rearrangement links TRBV7-9 to TRBJ2-7; TRBD1 matches 11 bases. With V trimmed by 1 base and J by 5 bases, 7 bases remained unmatched. This CDR3 has 16 residues. Germline-derived CDR1 and CDR2 are SEHNR and FQNEAQ (reference sequence). This chain's CDR3 is CASSLDGTGGRDEQYF. The CDR3 bases are TGTGCCAGCAGCTTAGACGGGACAGGGGGTCGGGACGAGCAGTACTTC.

The chain couples TRBV5-1 to TRBJ1-6; 7 bases are a match to TRBD1. V gave up 0 bases and J gave up 8 bases; unmatched junction bases: 5. CDR1 is SGHRS, CDR2 YFSETQ, per germline. The CDR3 is made up of 15 amino acids. Here the CDR3 DNA reads TGCGCCAGCAGCTTGGGGGACAGAGCATATTCACCCCTCCACTTT. The encoded protein is CASSLGDRAYSPLHF.

The chain links TRBV28 to TRBJ1-5; 10 bases match TRBD1. Germline V gives CDR1 MDHEN, CDR2 SYDVKM. V dropped 5 bases and J dropped 6; count of bases not matched to a gene: 7. The CDR3 is 15 amino acids. CDR3 region: CASSTRTGGTQPQHF. CDR3 bases: TGTGCCAGCAGTACAAGGACAGGGGGTACTCAGCCCCAGCATTTT.

CDR3 sequence reads: CASRSLAGLNEQFF. CDR3 coding DNA: TGTGCCAGCAGATCACTAGCGGGATTAAATGAGCAGTTCTTC. V and J are TRBV2 and TRBJ2-1; 10 bases line up with TRBD2. J was trimmed by 7 bases and V by 6 bases; bases with no gene match: 6. The CDR3 is 14 amino acids. Germline assignment: CDR1 SNHLY and CDR2 FYNNEI.

V gene TRBV12-3 or TRBV12-4 combines with J gene TRBJ2-7, with D unresolved. V was trimmed by 2 bases and J by 5 bases, leaving 4 bases between them. CDR3 length: 11 amino acids. CDR3 coding DNA: TGTGCCAGCAGTTTACAAGACGAGCAGTACTTC. Amino acid sequence: CASSLQDEQYF.

The chain recombines TRBV6-5 with TRBJ2-3; TRBD1 matches 7 bases. Germline V gene sequence: CDR1 MNHEY, CDR2 SVGAGI. V lost 4 bases to trimming and J lost 3 bases; unmatched junction nucleotides: 4. The length of the CDR3 is 14 residues. CDR3 amino acids: CASSSAGGTDTQYF. The CDR3 region has the DNA TGTGCCAGCAGTTCGGCAGGGGGTACAGATACGCAGTATTTT.

The chain joins TRBV7-9 to TRBJ1-3; D remains ambiguous. The length of the CDR3 is 16 residues. The germline V gene encodes CDR1 SEHNR and CDR2 FQNEAQ (reference sequence). V dropped 4 bases and J dropped 0 bases, with 13 bases sitting between them. The CDR3 nucleotides are TGTGCCAGCAGCTCAAGCTTGGTAGGCTCTGGAAACACCATATATTTT. This translates into CASSSSLVGSGNTIYF. Together with reference TRBV7-9 and TRBJ1-3, the CDR3 gives the full variable domain: DTGVSQNPRHKITKRGQNVTFRCDPISEHNRLYWYRQTLGQGPEFLTYFQNEAQLEKSRLLSDRFSAERPKGSFSTLEIQRTEQGDSAMYLCASSSSLVGSGNTIYFGEGSWLTVV.

The chain links TRBV11-2 to TRBJ2-1; 14 bases map to TRBD2. The CDR3 loop spans 18 amino acids. Germline trimming cut 7 bases from V and 9 bases from J; bases unmatched to any gene: 17. The germline gives CDR1 SGHAT, CDR2 FQNNGV. The CDR3 loop is CASIPFPMGLAGAGEQFF. The CDR3 DNA follows: TGTGCCAGCATCCCCTTCCCAATGGGACTAGCGGGAGCAGGTGAGCAGTTCTTC.